What follows is one T cell receptor (beta chain) and its context. In germline, CDR1 is SNHLY, CDR2 FYNNEI. This CDR3 is built from 19 residues. Trimming removed 2 bases from V and 5 bases from J; junction bases left unmatched: 13. These data are taken from a study of T cell responses to AZD1222 COVID-19 vaccine. Clones were sequenced by immunoSEQ multiplex PCR, and TCRdb holds only the in-frame ones, with some missing. The sample holds approximately 74,000 clones, roughly four fifths seen once. Sequenced material: peripheral blood, taken on day 0 of AZD1222 vaccination. This receptor was taken from an adult in good health. This rearrangement joins TRBV2 to TRBJ2-1; 12 nucleotides agree with TRBD2. The CDR3 is CASSEYLAGGPPSDNEQFF. For the CDR3, the DNA is TGTGCCAGCAGTGAATATCTAGCGGGGGGGCCCCCATCCGACAATGAGCAGTTCTTC.